This T cell receptor (beta chain) was identified in a study of OX40 agonist ivuxolimab in advanced cancers. CDR1 and CDR2 from the germline V gene are MNHEY and SVGAGI. Trimming took 2 bases from V and 4 from J; bases not matched to a gene: 2. The length of the CDR3 is 14 residues. To note about this clone: As yet, its antigen is unknown.

Assay: immunoSEQ multiplex PCR; the TCRdb copy retains only in-frame clones and omits some. The data contain around 45,000 clones, 75% to 90% of them singletons. Individuals having autoimmune disease history or systemic immunosuppression were not enrolled. Study conclusions and caveats: More expanded clones were seen, on average, in CD8+ T cells than in CD4+. Some patients without response likewise showed low normalized clonal expansion. Dosing at 0.1 to 3.0 mg/kg was accompanied by clonal expansion of CD4+ and CD8+ blood T cells by week 6.

This clonotype was sampled from an adult with an advanced solid tumor such as melanoma, head and neck, liver or kidney cancer. Sequencing was performed on CD4+ or CD8+ T cells sorted from blood, taken in a trial of the OX40 agonist ivuxolimab. The gene calls are TRBV6-5 and TRBJ2-5, with 9 bases aligning to TRBD1. CDR3 sequence reads: CASSYRQGGETQYF. CDR3 DNA: TGTGCCAGCAGTTACAGACAGGGGGGAGAGACCCAGTACTTC.